Sequencing of this TCR beta chain was carried out in a study of cytotoxic CD8 clonotypes in ibrutinib-treated CLL. Across the whole study: Samples yielded averages of approximately 260,000 productive templates and 94,082 productive rearrangements.

Genomic DNA in a quantity of about 2.2 micrograms was derived from cryopreserved PBMCs for TCR beta libraries. This clone has just a few counts. Germline loops: CDR1 MNHNS, CDR2 SASEGT. The CDR3 extends over 12 amino acids. V was cut by 6 bases and J by 4 bases, with 9 bases left in between. Sequenced by immunoSEQ multiplex PCR; TCRdb stores in-frame clones only, minus some. In the table there are 35,000 or so clones, around 63% of which are singletons. The chain recombines TRBV6-1 with TRBJ1-1, with D unresolved. The clonotype originates from a human donor with chronic lymphocytic leukemia. This material consisted of PBMCs, taken before ibrutinib treatment. This CDR3 reads CASRGGPTEAFF. The CDR3, as DNA: TGTGCCAGCAGGGGTGGCCCCACTGAAGCTTTCTTT.